This entry features one TCR beta chain sequence. No antigen is known for it. This sample stems from a study of cytomegalovirus exposure and HLA in healthy donors. Looking at the study overall: In an earlier analysis, 95 million to 140 million unique TCR beta sequences were found from 150 million to 200 million T cells.

Findings and limits, study-wide: Later on, an analysis found that several of the most significant clusters appeared to be linked to common viral pathogens, which included parvovirus B19.

The PCR ran on 60 Vbeta and 13 Jbeta primers. Original methodology: As a later analysis found, there were approximately 80 million unique TCR beta chains, of which roughly 11 million were shared. The data were produced by immunoSEQ multiplex PCR, yet TCRdb's version contains in-frame clones alone and is incomplete. That table gives V, J and clone size, and the DNA gave D and trimming. The sample has 110,000 or so clones; roughly three quarters are singletons. Sequenced sample: PBMCs. The TCR was taken from a male donor in good health and CMV-seronegative.

CDR3 sequence: CASSSSDRAIRVEQYF. DNA for the CDR3: TGTGCCAGCAGCTCGTCTGACAGGGCTATTCGCGTAGAGCAGTACTTC. The rearrangement joins TRBV7-9 to TRBJ2-5, with 7 bases lining up with TRBD1. The CDR3 spans 16 residues. CDR1 and CDR2 from the germline V gene are SEHNR and FQNEAQ (reference sequence). V shed 4 bases and J 11 bases; nucleotides not matched to a gene: 19.